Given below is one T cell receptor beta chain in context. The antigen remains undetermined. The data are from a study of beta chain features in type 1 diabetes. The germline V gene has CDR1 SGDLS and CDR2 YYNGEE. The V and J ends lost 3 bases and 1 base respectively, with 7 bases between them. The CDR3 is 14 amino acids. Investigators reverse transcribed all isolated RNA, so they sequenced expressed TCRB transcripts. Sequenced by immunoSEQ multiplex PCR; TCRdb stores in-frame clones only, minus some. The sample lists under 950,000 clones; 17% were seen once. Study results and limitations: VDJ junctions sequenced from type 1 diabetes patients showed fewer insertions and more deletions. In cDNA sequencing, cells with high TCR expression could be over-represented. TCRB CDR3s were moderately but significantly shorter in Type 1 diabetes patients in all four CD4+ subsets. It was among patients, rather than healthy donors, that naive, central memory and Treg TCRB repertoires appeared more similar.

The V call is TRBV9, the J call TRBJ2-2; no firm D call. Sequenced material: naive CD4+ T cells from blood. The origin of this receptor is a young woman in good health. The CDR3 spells CASSGAGNTGELFF. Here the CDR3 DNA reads TGTGCCAGCAGCGGAGCCGGGAACACCGGGGAGCTGTTTTTT.